A selection of T cell receptor beta chains follows, all from one sample in a study of cytomegalovirus exposure and HLA in healthy donors. Assay: immunoSEQ multiplex PCR; the TCRdb copy retains only in-frame clones and omits some. Here the sample spans around 150,000 clones, around 76% being singletons. The material sequenced was PBMCs. Receptors originate from a man aged 18-30 years in good health and CMV-seronegative. Both conserved end residues are part of each CDR3. D genes are given only for firm matches. Only some rows state a clone size, as once, few, many or a class for expanded clones.

V gene	clone size	CDR3 length	J gene	D gene	CDR3 DNA	CDR3 protein
TRBV2	-	14	TRBJ1-2	TRBD1	TGTGCCAGCAGAAGACAGGGGACTAACTATGGCTACACCTTC	CASRRQGTNYGYTF
TRBV5-1	-	17	TRBJ2-1	-	TGCGCCAGCAGCTTGGCCATTTCCCAGTTCACCTACAATGAGCAGTTCTTC	CASSLAISQFTYNEQFF
TRBV7-9	-	13	TRBJ2-7	-	TGTGCCAGCAGCTTAGGGCTCTCCTACGAGCAGTACTTC	CASSLGLSYEQYF
TRBV19	-	15	TRBJ1-2	TRBD1	TGTGCCAGTAGGTCAAAACAGGGGGGTGACTATGGCTACACCTTC	CASRSKQGGDYGYTF
TRBV5-6	-	14	TRBJ1-5	-	TGTGCCAGCAGCTTGGCCCGGGGGGATCAGCCCCAGCATTTT	CASSLARGDQPQHF
TRBV9	few	15	TRBJ1-4	-	TGTGCCAGCAGCACCGGACAGAGCTTTAATGAAAAACTGTTTTTT	CASSTGQSFNEKLFF
TRBV7-2	-	15	TRBJ2-7	-	TGTGCCAGCAGCTTAGGGAGTGCCAGCTCCTACGAGCAGTACTTC	CASSLGSASSYEQYF
TRBV30	-	16	TRBJ2-5	-	TGTGCCTGGAGTGAAGGGGTGACAGCTGGACAAGAGACCCAGTACTTC	CAWSEGVTAGQETQYF
TRBV6-5	-	15	TRBJ2-7	TRBD1	TGTGCCAGCAGTTACGTGGGACAGCGCTCCTACGAGCAGTACTTC	CASSYVGQRSYEQYF
TRBV6-5	-	14	TRBJ2-1	-	TGTGCCAGCAGTTATTCTGACAGGTACAATGAGCAGTTCTTC	CASSYSDRYNEQFF
TRBV4-1	-	15	TRBJ2-7	TRBD2	TGCGCCAGCAGCCAAGTCCCTAGCGGTCTCTACGAGCAGTACTTC	CASSQVPSGLYEQYF
TRBV5-8	-	17	TRBJ2-5	TRBD2	TGTGCCAGTCTACAACTAGCGGGAGTGTCGGCCGTACAGACCCAGTACTTC	CASLQLAGVSAVQTQYF
TRBV2	-	14	TRBJ2-5	-	TGTGCCAGCAGTGGTATGGGGACAAAAGAGACCCAGTACTTC	CASSGMGTKETQYF
TRBV5-1	-	13	TRBJ1-2	-	TGCGCCAGCAGCTTAGCCCCCAACTATGGCTACACCTTC	CASSLAPNYGYTF
TRBV2	-	14	TRBJ1-1	TRBD1	TGTGCCAGCAGTGAAATTTGGGGACAGGGTGAAGCTTTCTTT	CASSEIWGQGEAFF
TRBV4-1	-	16	TRBJ1-1	-	TGCGCCAGCAGCCATGGGGGGGGGTCAGCTCACACTGAAGCTTTCTTT	CASSHGGGSAHTEAFF
TRBV5-4	-	16	TRBJ2-7	TRBD1	TGTGCCAGCAGCTCTTCGGTCGGGACAGCTTCCTACGAGCAGTACTTC	CASSSSVGTASYEQYF
TRBV5-5	once	14	TRBJ1-1	TRBD1	TGTGCCAGCAGCTTTGGAGGGGGCCCCACTGAAGCTTTCTTT	CASSFGGGPTEAFF
TRBV18	-	15	TRBJ1-1	TRBD1	TGTGCCAGCTCACCAAGACAGGGACAGAACACTGAAGCTTTCTTT	CASSPRQGQNTEAFF
TRBV19	once	14	TRBJ2-3	TRBD1	TGTGCCAGCCGATCCGGGACAGGGTTTCATACGCAGTATTTT	CASRSGTGFHTQYF